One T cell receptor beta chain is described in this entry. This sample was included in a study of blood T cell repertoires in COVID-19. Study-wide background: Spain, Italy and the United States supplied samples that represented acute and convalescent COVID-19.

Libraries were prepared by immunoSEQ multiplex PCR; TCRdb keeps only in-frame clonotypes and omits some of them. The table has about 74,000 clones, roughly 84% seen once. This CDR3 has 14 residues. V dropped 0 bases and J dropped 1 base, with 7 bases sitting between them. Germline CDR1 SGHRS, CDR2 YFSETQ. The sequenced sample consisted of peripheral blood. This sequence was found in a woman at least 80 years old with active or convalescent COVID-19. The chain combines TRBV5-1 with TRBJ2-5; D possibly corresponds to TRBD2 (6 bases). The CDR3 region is CASSLAGGQETQYF. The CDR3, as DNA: TGCGCCAGCAGCTTGGCCGGGGGCCAAGAGACCCAGTACTTC.